The rows below give T cell receptor beta chains drawn from one sample of a study of CD8+CD57+ T cells in acquired aplastic anemia. TCRdb fed the reads into MiXCR, producing one record per CDR3 protein. The table lists 400,000 to 600,000 distinct CDR3 sequences, roughly a third of them singletons, with roughly 0.8% in the top ten. Sequences were obtained from sorted CD4+, CD8+, or CD8+CD57+ T cells (not recorded which) from PBMCs. The receptors originated from a human donor with aplastic anemia. CDR3s include the opening cysteine and the closing phenylalanine or tryptophan. A D gene is named only where the DNA matches it firmly. Clone size is shown for a subset of rows, as once, few, many or a class of expanded clone.

abundance: many; d_gene: NA; j_gene: TRBJ1-2; v_gene: TRBV20-1; CDR3nt: TGCAGTGCTAGAGATCAAGGGGCGTCCGACGGCTACACCTTC; CDR3aa: CSARDQGASDGYTF
abundance: NA; d_gene: NA; j_gene: TRBJ1-1; v_gene: TRBV5-5; CDR3nt: TGTGCCAGCAGCCGCCTTAATTCGGCGGGGAGTGAAGCTTTCTTT; CDR3aa: CASSRLNSAGSEAFF
abundance: NA; d_gene: NA; j_gene: TRBJ1-6; v_gene: TRBV27; CDR3nt: TGTGCCAGCAGTTTATATACCCCGAGTTCACCCCTCCACTTT; CDR3aa: CASSLYTPSSPLHF
abundance: few; d_gene: NA; j_gene: TRBJ1-2; v_gene: TRBV6-2/TRBV6-3; CDR3nt: TGTGCCAGCAGTTCATACGAGTATGGCTACACCTTC; CDR3aa: CASSSYEYGYTF
abundance: NA; d_gene: TRBD2; j_gene: TRBJ2-1; v_gene: TRBV6-1; CDR3nt: TGTGCCAGCAGTCCCCTAGCGGGGAACGTTTACAATGAGCAGTTCTTC; CDR3aa: CASSPLAGNVYNEQFF
abundance: many; d_gene: NA; j_gene: TRBJ2-7; v_gene: TRBV7-9; CDR3nt: TGTGCCAGCAGCCCTGAAGGTTACGAGCAGTACTTC; CDR3aa: CASSPEGYEQYF
abundance: NA; d_gene: TRBD2; j_gene: TRBJ2-3; v_gene: TRBV30; CDR3nt: TGTGCCTGGAGTGTCGGGGGGGGAGCAGATACGCAGTATTTT; CDR3aa: CAWSVGGGADTQYF
abundance: NA; d_gene: NA; j_gene: TRBJ2-5; v_gene: TRBV5-1; CDR3nt: NA; CDR3aa: CASSFYICSAEYQETQYF
abundance: many; d_gene: NA; j_gene: TRBJ2-3; v_gene: TRBV10-2; CDR3nt: TGCGCCAGCAGTGCTACTCGAACGTCAGATACGCAGTATTTT; CDR3aa: CASSATRTSDTQYF
abundance: NA; d_gene: NA; j_gene: TRBJ2-1; v_gene: TRBV25-1; CDR3nt: TGTGCCAGCAGTGCTAGAGGAGTGGGACACAATGAGCAGTTCTTC; CDR3aa: CASSARGVGHNEQFF
abundance: NA; d_gene: TRBD1; j_gene: TRBJ2-5; v_gene: TRBV7-2; CDR3nt: TGTGCCAGCAGCTTAACCGGCCGAAACTCAGGGGGCTACCAAGAGACCCAGTACTTC; CDR3aa: CASSLTGRNSGGYQETQYF
abundance: many; d_gene: NA; j_gene: TRBJ1-3; v_gene: TRBV15; CDR3nt: TGTGCCACCAGCAGAGATCGCGGGGACGGAAACACCATATATTTT; CDR3aa: CATSRDRGDGNTIYF
abundance: NA; d_gene: TRBD2; j_gene: TRBJ2-3; v_gene: TRBV10-3; CDR3nt: TGTGCCATCAGTCTACCTTCTAGCGGGGTGGGGGATACGCAGTATTTT; CDR3aa: CAISLPSSGVGDTQYF
abundance: many; d_gene: NA; j_gene: TRBJ1-2; v_gene: TRBV19; CDR3nt: TGTGCCGGTAGAGACGGACAATATGGCTACACCTTC; CDR3aa: CAGRDGQYGYTF
abundance: many; d_gene: NA; j_gene: TRBJ2-7; v_gene: TRBV2; CDR3nt: TGTGCCAGCAGTGAGGTCATGGACAGCGAGCAGTACTTC; CDR3aa: CASSEVMDSEQYF
abundance: NA; d_gene: NA; j_gene: TRBJ1-4; v_gene: TRBV5-5; CDR3nt: TGTGCCAGCAGATTGGGGCAAATAGGGGAAAAACTGTTTTTT; CDR3aa: CASRLGQIGEKLFF